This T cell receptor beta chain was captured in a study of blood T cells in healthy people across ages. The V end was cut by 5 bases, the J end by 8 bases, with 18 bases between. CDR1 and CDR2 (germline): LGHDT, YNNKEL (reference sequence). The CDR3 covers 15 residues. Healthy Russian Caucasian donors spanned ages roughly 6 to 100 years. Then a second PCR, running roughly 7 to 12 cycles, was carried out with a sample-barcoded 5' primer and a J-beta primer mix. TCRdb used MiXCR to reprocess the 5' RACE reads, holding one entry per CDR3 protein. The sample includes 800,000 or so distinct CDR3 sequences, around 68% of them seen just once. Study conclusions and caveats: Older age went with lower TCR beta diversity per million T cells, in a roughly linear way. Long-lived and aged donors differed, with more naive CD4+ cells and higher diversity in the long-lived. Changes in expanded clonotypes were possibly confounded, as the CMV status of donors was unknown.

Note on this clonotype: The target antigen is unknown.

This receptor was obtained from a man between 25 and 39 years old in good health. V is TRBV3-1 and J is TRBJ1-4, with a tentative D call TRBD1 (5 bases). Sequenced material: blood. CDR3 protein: CASSTRTQLEEKLFF. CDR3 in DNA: TGTGCCAGCAGCACTCGGACACAATTGGAAGAAAAACTGTTTTTT.